Described below is a single T cell receptor beta chain sequence and its context. Its specificity is not known. Looked up from germline, CDR1 is LNHDA and CDR2 is SQIVND (reference sequence). The V end was cut by 4 bases, the J end by 1 base, with 13 bases between. This CDR3 is 15 amino acids long. The data stem from a study of radiation and T cells in renal cell carcinoma. Study-level findings and limits: No pretreatment tumor biopsies were available for baseline clonotypes.

As to time point: blood 4 weeks post-SBRT, at nephrectomy. Treatment meaning: 15 Gy SBRT to primary tumor, nephrectomy 4 weeks later. Nephrectomy followed 15 Gy stereotactic body radiation by 4 weeks. TCRdb's table, derived via immunoSEQ multiplex PCR, lists solely in-frame clones and lacks some. This sample has around 170,000 clones, with roughly 90% found just once. This sequence joins TRBV19 and TRBJ1-2; a possible D gene is TRBD1 (6 bases). This sequence originates from a woman between 45 and 60 years old with renal cell carcinoma. The sequencing used blood, collected from a patient whose treatment included radiotherapy and nephrectomy. CDR3 residues: CASSRSGVVNYGYTF. CDR3 DNA: TGTGCCAGTAGTAGGTCAGGGGTTGTTAACTATGGCTACACCTTC.